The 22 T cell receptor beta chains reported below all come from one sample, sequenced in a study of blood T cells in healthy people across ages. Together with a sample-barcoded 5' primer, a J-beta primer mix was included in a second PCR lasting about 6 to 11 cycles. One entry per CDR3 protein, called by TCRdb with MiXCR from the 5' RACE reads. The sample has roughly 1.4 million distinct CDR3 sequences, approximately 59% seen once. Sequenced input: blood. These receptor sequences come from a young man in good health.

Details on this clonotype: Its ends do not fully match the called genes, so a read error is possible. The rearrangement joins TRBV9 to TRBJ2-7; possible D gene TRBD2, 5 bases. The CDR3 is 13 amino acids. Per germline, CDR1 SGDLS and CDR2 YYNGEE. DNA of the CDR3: TGTGCCAGCAACGTAGATCCGAGGGACGAGCAGTACTTC. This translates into CASNVDPRDEQYF.

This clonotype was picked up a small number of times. The CDR3, as DNA: TGCGCCAGCAGCCGCAACTACATGACTGGCGCCTACAATGAGCAGTTCTTC. It specifies CASSRNYMTGAYNEQFF. J is TRBJ2-1 and V is TRBV5-1; D uncertain. V was cut by 4 bases and J by 2 bases, with 19 bases left in between. CDR1 SGHRS and CDR2 YFSETQ come from the germline V gene. The CDR3 has 17 residues.

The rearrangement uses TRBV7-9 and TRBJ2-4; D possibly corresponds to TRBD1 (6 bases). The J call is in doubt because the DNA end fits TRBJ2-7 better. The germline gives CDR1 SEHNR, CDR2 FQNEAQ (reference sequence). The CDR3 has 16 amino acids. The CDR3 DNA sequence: TGTGCCAGCAGCGGAAGAGGGACACGGAAGGTTTGCGAGCAGTACTTC. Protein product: CASSGRGTRKVCEQYF.

DNA for the CDR3: TGCGCCAGCAGCTCCCGTCCGAGCGGGGGAAACAGCCGGAACACCGGGGAGCTGTTTTTT. Its translation is CASSSRPSGGNSRNTGELFF. The chain recombines TRBV5-1 with TRBJ2-2, with 8 positions matching TRBD2. CDR1 and CDR2 from the germline V gene are SGHRS and YFSETQ. The trim removed 3 bases at V and 1 base at J, leaving 17 bases unmatched. The CDR3 runs 20 residues.

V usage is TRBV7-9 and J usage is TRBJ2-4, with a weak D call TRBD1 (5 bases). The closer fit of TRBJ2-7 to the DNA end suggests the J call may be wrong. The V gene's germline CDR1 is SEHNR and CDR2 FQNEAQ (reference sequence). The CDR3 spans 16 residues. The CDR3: CASSVLVADTTYEQYF. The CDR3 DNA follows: TGTGCCAGCAGCGTCTTGGTGGCGGACACAACCTACGAGCAGTACTTC.

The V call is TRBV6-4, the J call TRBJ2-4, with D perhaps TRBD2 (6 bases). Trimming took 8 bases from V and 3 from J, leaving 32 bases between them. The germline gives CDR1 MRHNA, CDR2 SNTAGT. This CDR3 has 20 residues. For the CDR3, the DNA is TGTGCCAGCGGACCGGGACCCAACACTAACACTCTGGGGGGCAAAAACATTCAGTACTTC. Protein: CASGPGPNTNTLGGKNIQYF.

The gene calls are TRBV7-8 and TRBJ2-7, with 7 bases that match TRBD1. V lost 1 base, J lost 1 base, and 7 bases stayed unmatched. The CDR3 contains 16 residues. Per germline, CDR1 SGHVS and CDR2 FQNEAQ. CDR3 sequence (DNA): TGTGCCAGCAGCTTAGGTGCCGGGACAGCTTCCTACGAGCAGTACTTC. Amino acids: CASSLGAGTASYEQYF.

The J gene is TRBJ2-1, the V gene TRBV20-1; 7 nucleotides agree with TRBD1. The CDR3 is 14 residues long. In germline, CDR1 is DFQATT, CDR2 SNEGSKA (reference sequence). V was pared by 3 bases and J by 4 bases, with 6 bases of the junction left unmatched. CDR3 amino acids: CSASSPGQYNEQFF. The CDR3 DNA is TGCAGTGCTAGCTCTCCGGGACAGTACAATGAGCAGTTCTTC.

The CDR3 DNA reads as TGTGCCAGCAGCCGACAGGGAATAAATTCACCCCTCCACTTT. The encoded protein is CASSRQGINSPLHF. The chain is built from TRBV12-3 or TRBV12-4 and TRBJ1-6, with TRBD1 identical over 7 bases. Trimming removed 6 bases from V and 7 bases from J; junction bases left unmatched: 6. The CDR3 sequence is 14 residues long.

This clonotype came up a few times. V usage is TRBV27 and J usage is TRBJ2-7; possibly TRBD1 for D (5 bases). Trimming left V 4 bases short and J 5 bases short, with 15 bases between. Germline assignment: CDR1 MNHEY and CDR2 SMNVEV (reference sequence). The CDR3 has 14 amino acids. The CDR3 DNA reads TGTGCCAGCAGTTCGGAAGGGGTCGCCCACGAGCAGTACTTC. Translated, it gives CASSSEGVAHEQYF.

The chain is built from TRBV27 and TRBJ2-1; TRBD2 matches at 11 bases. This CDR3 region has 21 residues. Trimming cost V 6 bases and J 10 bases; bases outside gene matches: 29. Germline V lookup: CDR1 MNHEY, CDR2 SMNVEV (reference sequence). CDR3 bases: TGTGCCAGCAGCTCGATCGGTCTGCTCCCACAAACCGGGACTAGCGGCCAAGAGCAGTTCTTC. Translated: CASSSIGLLPQTGTSGQEQFF.

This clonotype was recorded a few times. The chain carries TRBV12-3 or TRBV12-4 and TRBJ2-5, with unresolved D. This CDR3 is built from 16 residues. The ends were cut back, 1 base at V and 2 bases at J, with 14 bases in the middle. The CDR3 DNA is TGTGCCAGCAGTTTAGTTTGGGCGGAACAACAAGAGACCCAGTACTTC. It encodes CASSLVWAEQQETQYF.

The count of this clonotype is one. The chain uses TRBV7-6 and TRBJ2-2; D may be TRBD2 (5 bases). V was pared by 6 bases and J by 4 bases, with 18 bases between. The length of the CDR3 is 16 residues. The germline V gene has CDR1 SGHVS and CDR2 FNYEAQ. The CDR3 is CASRDGVGSSTGELFF. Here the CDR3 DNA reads TGTGCCAGCAGGGACGGGGTAGGGTCGAGCACCGGGGAGCTGTTTTTT.

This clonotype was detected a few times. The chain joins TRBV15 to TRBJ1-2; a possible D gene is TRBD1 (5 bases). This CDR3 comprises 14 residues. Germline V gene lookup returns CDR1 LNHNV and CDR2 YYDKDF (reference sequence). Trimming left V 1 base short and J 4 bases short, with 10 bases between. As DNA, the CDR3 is TGTGCCACCAGCAGAGCCAGGGCGGGCTATGGCTACACCTTC. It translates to CATSRARAGYGYTF. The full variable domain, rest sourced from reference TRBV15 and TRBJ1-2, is DAMVIQNPRYQVTQFGKPVTLSCSQTLNHNVMYWYQQKSSQAPKLLFHYYDKDFNNEADTPDNFQSRRPNTSFCFLDIRSPGLGDTAMYLCATSRARAGYGYTFGSGTRLTVV.

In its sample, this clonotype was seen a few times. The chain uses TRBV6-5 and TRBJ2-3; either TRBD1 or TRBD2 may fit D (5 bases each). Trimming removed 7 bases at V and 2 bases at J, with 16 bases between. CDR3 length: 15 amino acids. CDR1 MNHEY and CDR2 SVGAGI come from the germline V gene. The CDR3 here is CASNNPGAPTDTQYF. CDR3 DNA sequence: TGTGCCAGCAATAACCCCGGGGCCCCCACAGATACGCAGTATTTT.

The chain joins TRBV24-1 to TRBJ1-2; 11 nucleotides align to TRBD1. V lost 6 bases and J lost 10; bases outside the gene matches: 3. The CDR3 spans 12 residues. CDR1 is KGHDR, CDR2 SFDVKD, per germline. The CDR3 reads CATSRTGGAYTF. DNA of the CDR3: TGTGCCACCAGTAGGACAGGGGGCGCCTACACCTTC.

The CDR3 nucleotides read TGTGCCAGCAGCAGGGCCCATGCTAGCGGAGAGACCCAGTACTTC. This encodes CASSRAHASGETQYF. The chain has TRBV7-6 and TRBJ2-5; 7 nucleotides line up with TRBD2. There are 15 residues in the CDR3. In germline, CDR1 is SGHVS, CDR2 FNYEAQ. V shed 5 bases and J 4 bases; nucleotides not matched to a gene: 10.

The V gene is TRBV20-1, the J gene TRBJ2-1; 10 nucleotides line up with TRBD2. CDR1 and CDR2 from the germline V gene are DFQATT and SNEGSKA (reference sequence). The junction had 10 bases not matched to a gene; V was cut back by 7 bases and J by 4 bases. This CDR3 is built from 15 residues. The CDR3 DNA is TGCAGTGTCCATTTCGGACTAGCGGTATACAATGAGCAGTTCTTC. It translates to CSVHFGLAVYNEQFF.

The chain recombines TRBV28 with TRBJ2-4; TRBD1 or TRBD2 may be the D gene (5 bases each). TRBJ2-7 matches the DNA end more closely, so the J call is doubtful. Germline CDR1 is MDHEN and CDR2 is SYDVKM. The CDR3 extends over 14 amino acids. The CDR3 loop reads CASSFDGTSYEQYF. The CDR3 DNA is TGTGCCAGCAGTTTTGACGGGACCTCCTACGAGCAGTACTTC.

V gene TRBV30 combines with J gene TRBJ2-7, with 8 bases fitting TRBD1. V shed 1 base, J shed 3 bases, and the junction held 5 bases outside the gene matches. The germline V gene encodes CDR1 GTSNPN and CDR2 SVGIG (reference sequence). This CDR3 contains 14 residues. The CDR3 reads CAWSGDRRYYEQYF. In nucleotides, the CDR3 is TGTGCCTGGAGTGGGGACAGGAGATACTACGAGCAGTACTTC.

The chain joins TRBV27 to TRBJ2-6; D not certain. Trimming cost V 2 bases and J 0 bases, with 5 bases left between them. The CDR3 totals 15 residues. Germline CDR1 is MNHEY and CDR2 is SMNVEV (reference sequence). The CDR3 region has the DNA TGTGCCAGCAGTTTAACCCCCTCTGGGGCCAACGTCCTGACTTTC. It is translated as CASSLTPSGANVLTF.

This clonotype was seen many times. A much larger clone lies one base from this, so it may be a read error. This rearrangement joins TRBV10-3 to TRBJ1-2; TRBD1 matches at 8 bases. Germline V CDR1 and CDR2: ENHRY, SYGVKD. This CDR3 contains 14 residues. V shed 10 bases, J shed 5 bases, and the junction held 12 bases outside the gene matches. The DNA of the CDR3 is TGTGCCACCGGAGCGGGACAGGACCCTTATGGCTACACCTTC. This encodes CATGAGQDPYGYTF.